This TCR beta chain was profiled in a study of blood T cell repertoires in COVID-19. On the study more broadly: T cells, B-cell-depleted T cells, or PBMCs provided the cDNA or gDNA that served as material.

V was shortened by 5 bases and J by 4 bases, with 9 bases between the two germline ends. This CDR3 contains 12 residues. CDR1 and CDR2 (germline): SEHNR, FQNEAQ (reference sequence). This study enrolled people aged 18 to 89 from approximately 25 US geographic areas. Original processing notes: Scientists estimated how many nucleated cells there were by amplifying reference gene primers. This table comes from immunoSEQ multiplex PCR, and its TCRdb copy is limited to in-frame clones, with some not included. V, J and clone size reflect that table, while D and trimming were determined from the DNA. Found here are about 170,000 clones, 83% of them singletons; the top ten hold about 3.5%.

The TCR comes from a woman between 45 and 65 years old in a cohort exposed to, infected with or recovered from COVID-19 (not recorded which). The sequenced sample was PBMCs or T cells enriched from blood (not recorded which). The V gene is TRBV7-9, the J gene TRBJ2-7; the D is unclear. Written as DNA, the CDR3 is TGTGCCAGCAGCCCCACCGAGTACGAGCAGTACTTC. Its translation is CASSPTEYEQYF.